Below, 14 T cell receptor beta chains from the same sample are listed, as sequenced in a study of T cells in Graves' hyperthyroidism and ophthalmopathy. The investigators amplified TCR beta CDR3 regions from RNA transcripts. Carried out on the TCR CDR3, a first-round RT-PCR used the HTBI primer set. From the multiplex PCR reads, TCRdb called clonotypes with MiXCR, one entry per CDR3 protein. The table records around 300,000 distinct CDR3 sequences, approximately 12% of them present only once. Input material: blood. These receptors originate from a woman aged 25-40 years with Graves' hyperthyroidism that later progressed to Graves' ophthalmopathy.

V gene TRBV29-1 combines with J gene TRBJ2-3; D not resolved. Germline V gene sequence: CDR1 SQVTM, CDR2 ANQGSEA. The CDR3 has 13 amino acids. With 4 bases removed from V and 2 bases from J, the gap between germline ends came to 10 bases. The CDR3 protein is CSVVGEPTDTQYF. DNA of the CDR3: TGCAGCGTTGTCGGCGAGCCCACAGATACGCAGTATTTT.

This clonotype has ten or more counts. The V gene is TRBV19, the J gene TRBJ2-2; D not certain. Germline values: CDR1 LNHDA, CDR2 SQIVND (reference sequence). CDR3 length: 13 amino acids. V lost 7 bases to trimming and J lost 3 bases, with 9 bases between them. The CDR3 sequence: CASTLSYTGELFF. The CDR3 nucleotides read TGTGCCAGTACCCTCAGTTACACCGGGGAGCTGTTTTTT. The full variable domain, its missing parts supplied by reference TRBV19 and TRBJ2-2, is DGGITQSPKYLFRKEGQNVTLSCEQNLNHDAMYWYRQDPGQGLRLIYYSQIVNDFQKGDIAEGYSVSREKKESFPLTVTSAQKNPTAFYLCASTLSYTGELFFGEGSRLTVL.

This clonotype was found many times. The chain is built from TRBV4-1 and TRBJ2-2; 8 bases are shared with TRBD2. J was trimmed by 0 bases and V by 4 bases; bases with no gene match: 4. CDR1 MGHRA and CDR2 YSYEKL come from the germline V gene. This CDR3 comprises 16 residues. CDR3 in DNA: TGCGCCAGCAGCCCATTCGGGGGGGCGAACACCGGGGAGCTGTTTTTT. It specifies CASSPFGGANTGELFF.

The table lists this clonotype with a few counts. This chain uses TRBV6-2 or TRBV6-3 with TRBJ2-7, with TRBD2 identical over 7 bases. Trimming took 5 bases from V and 4 from J; bases not matched to a gene: 14. The germline CDR1 and CDR2 sequences are MNHEY and SVGEGT. The CDR3 loop spans 16 amino acids. Here the CDR3 reads CASSPLGGREKYEQYF. CDR3 DNA sequence: TGTGCCAGCAGTCCCCTTGGCGGGAGAGAAAAATACGAGCAGTACTTC.

At least ten counts were recorded for this clonotype. The rearrangement uses TRBV30 and TRBJ1-1; the D gene is possibly TRBD1 (6 bases). The CDR3 totals 15 residues. V gave up 2 bases and J gave up 5 bases, with 18 bases separating them. CDR1 is GTSNPN and CDR2 is SVGIG in the germline V gene (reference sequence). CDR3 sequence: CAWSSTAAGETEAFF. CDR3 nucleotides: TGTGCCTGGAGTTCCACCGCCGCAGGGGAGACTGAAGCTTTCTTT.

This clonotype has ten or more counts. This chain connects TRBV28 to TRBJ2-5, with a weak D call TRBD2 (7 bases). The CDR3 length is 18 residues. V lost 4 bases and J 5 bases, leaving 26 bases between the germline ends. The germline gives CDR1 MDHEN, CDR2 SYDVKM. The CDR3 DNA reads as TGTGCCAGCAGTTCCGGCCTCCTCGAGGGGGGGTTTGAGGAGACCCAGTACTTC. Residues: CASSSGLLEGGFEETQYF.

This clonotype was seen repeatedly, ten times or more. J is TRBJ2-3 and V is TRBV28; 9 positions agree with TRBD1. The germline CDR1 and CDR2 sequences are MDHEN and SYDVKM. J lost 3 bases, V lost 5 bases, and 9 bases had no gene match. CDR3 size: 16 residues. The CDR3 sequence is CASSPDRGLMTDTQYF. The CDR3 coding sequence is TGTGCCAGCAGTCCAGACAGGGGGTTGATGACAGATACGCAGTATTTT. The full variable domain, completed using reference TRBV28 and TRBJ2-3, is DVKVTQSSRYLVKRTGEKVFLECVQDMDHENMFWYRQDPGLGLRLIYFSYDVKMKEKGDIPEGYSVSREKKERFSLILESASTNQTSMYLCASSPDRGLMTDTQYFGPGTRLTVL.

This clonotype showed up many times. The chain couples TRBV7-2 to TRBJ2-3; D is perhaps TRBD2 (5 bases). The CDR3 length is 18 residues. Looked up from germline, CDR1 is SGHTA and CDR2 is FQGNSA. V lost 4 bases, J lost 2 bases, and 22 bases lay in between. CDR3 DNA: TGTGCCAGCAGCTACGATCCCGCTAGGAGGTTCTTCACAGATACGCAGTATTTT. Translation: CASSYDPARRFFTDTQYF.

In its sample, this clonotype was seen many times. The chain is built from TRBV12-3 or TRBV12-4 and TRBJ1-2, with 7 positions matching TRBD1. This CDR3 is built from 13 residues. Trimming took 5 bases from V and 4 from J; bases not matched to a gene: 4. The CDR3 DNA is TGTGCCAGCAGTAACGACAGGGCCTATGGCTACACCTTC. It yields the protein CASSNDRAYGYTF.

This clonotype was counted ten times or more. This sequence joins TRBV18 and TRBJ1-1; a weak D match, TRBD1 (5 bases). Between the trimmed V and J ends, which lost 3 bases and 7 bases, there was a span of 9 bases. Germline V CDR1 and CDR2: KGHSH, LQKENI. The CDR3 covers 12 residues. The CDR3 DNA is TGTGCCAGCTCACCTTCCAGGGATGAAGCTTTCTTT. This gives the protein CASSPSRDEAFF.

This clonotype has at least ten counts. V and J are TRBV12-3 or TRBV12-4 and TRBJ1-2, with D possibly TRBD1 on 6 matching bases. V dropped 3 bases and J dropped 6 bases, with 17 bases sitting between them. The CDR3 contains 15 residues. The CDR3 coding sequence is TGTGCCAGCAGTTTCAACCAAGGGGGGACGGATGGCTACACCTTC. Translated, it gives CASSFNQGGTDGYTF.

The rearrangement joins TRBV11-2 to TRBJ2-5, with a tentative D call TRBD2 (6 bases). V was clipped by 4 bases and J by 5 bases, with 23 bases between them. This CDR3 contains 17 residues. Looked up from germline, CDR1 is SGHAT and CDR2 is FQNNGV. The CDR3 DNA sequence: TGTGCCAGCAGCTCCCGTTCGGGACTGTATGGGTTTGAGACCCAGTACTTC. Translated: CASSSRSGLYGFETQYF.

The table lists this clonotype with many counts. The chain combines TRBV5-1 with TRBJ2-1; 12 bases align to TRBD2. This CDR3 has 16 amino acids. The V segment lost 0 bases and the J segment 8 bases; nucleotides outside the gene matches: 6. In germline, CDR1 is SGHRS, CDR2 YFSETQ. CDR3 sequence (DNA): TGCGCCAGCAGCTTGGGGACTAGCGGGATGGTCGATGAGCAGTTCTTC. This sequence encodes CASSLGTSGMVDEQFF.

In its sample, this clonotype was seen many times. J is TRBJ2-1 and V is TRBV11-2; 9 bases map to TRBD2. The CDR3 is 15 amino acids. V shed 1 base and J 4 bases; nucleotides not matched to a gene: 2. Germline values: CDR1 SGHAT, CDR2 FQNNGV. The CDR3 loop reads CASSLGGGAYNEQFF. CDR3 nucleotide sequence: TGTGCCAGCAGCTTAGGCGGGGGGGCGTACAATGAGCAGTTCTTC.